Following are 3 T cell receptor beta chains from one sample sequenced in a study of T cell responses to AZD1222 COVID-19 vaccine. Produced via immunoSEQ multiplex PCR; TCRdb's table is partial and in-frame only. This sample has about 110,000 clones, with roughly 90% found just once. The material sequenced was peripheral blood, taken 28 days after the second AZD1222 dose. The receptors originated from an adult who received the AZD1222 COVID-19 vaccine.

The V gene is TRBV28, the J gene TRBJ1-3; 7 bases fit TRBD1. The V gene end was trimmed by 5 bases and the J gene end by 9 bases; junction bases not matched to a gene: 10. Germline V gene lookup returns CDR1 MDHEN and CDR2 SYDVKM. The CDR3 sequence is 14 residues long. The CDR3 loop reads CASSPLTGRVTIYF. CDR3 in DNA: TGTGCCAGCAGTCCACTGACAGGGAGAGTCACCATATATTTT.

The chain recombines TRBV28 with TRBJ2-1, with 11 positions matching TRBD2. CDR3 length equals 15 residues. The germline V gene encodes CDR1 MDHEN and CDR2 SYDVKM. Unmatched junction bases numbered 2, after V lost 5 bases and J lost 2 bases. CDR3 DNA sequence: TGTGCCAGCAGTGCTAGCGGGAGGCCCTACAATGAGCAGTTCTTC. The encoded protein is CASSASGRPYNEQFF.

The chain employs TRBV4-1 and TRBJ2-2; D uncertain. Germline values: CDR1 MGHRA, CDR2 YSYEKL. The CDR3 has 16 residues. The germline V and J ends were trimmed by 3 bases and 6 bases, with 17 bases remaining between them. CDR3 in DNA: TGCGCCAGCAGCCAGGCGCTCGGCTTGTCCGCCGGGGAGCTGTTTTTT. Its translation: CASSQALGLSAGELFF.